This T cell receptor beta chain was sequenced in a study of early T cells in non-severe SARS-CoV-2 infection. Whole-study context: Sequenced material consisted of bulk RNA (from unsorted whole blood), and chains were unpaired.

This clonotype has just a few counts. Its antigen is unknown. The TCR library protocol attached unique molecular identifiers to the individual cDNA molecules. One entry per CDR3 protein, called by TCRdb with MiXCR from the 5' RACE reads. The sample contains tens of thousands of distinct CDR3 sequences, about 9.8% of which appear only once. V lost 4 bases, J lost 5 bases, and 15 bases lay in between. CDR3 length: 15 amino acids. Germline values: CDR1 LGHDT, CDR2 YNNKEL (reference sequence). Study-wide results and caveats: Using VDJdb, the matching emphasized anti-spike CD8 responses while missing private and CD4 specificities.

The TCR originated in an adult who was a healthcare worker with PCR-confirmed SARS-CoV-2 infection or an uninfected control (not recorded which). The chain uses TRBV3-1 and TRBJ2-1; D possibly corresponds to TRBD1 (7 bases). Sequencing was performed on whole blood. CDR3 sequence reads: CASSRDPGGHNEQFF. CDR3 sequence (DNA): TGTGCCAGCAGCCGAGATCCAGGGGGGCACAATGAGCAGTTCTTC.